A selection of T cell receptor beta chains follows, all from one sample in a study of T cell responses to AZD1222 COVID-19 vaccine. Sequencing was performed with immunoSEQ multiplex PCR; in TCRdb, only in-frame clones are kept and a portion is missing. The sample includes about 170,000 clones, around nine tenths of them seen just once. The sample was peripheral blood, taken on day 0 of AZD1222 vaccination. The source is an adult in good health. The CDR3 runs from the conserved cysteine through the conserved F or W. Fields, in order: D gene, clone size, J gene, V gene, CDR3 DNA, CDR3 protein. The D gene is left open where the match is weak. Not every row has a clone size; where given, it reads once, few, many or a size class.

D gene: TRBD1
clone size: -
J gene: TRBJ2-7
V gene: TRBV24-1
CDR3 DNA: TGTGCCACCAGTGAAACAGGGGACGAGCAGTACTTC
CDR3 protein: CATSETGDEQYF

D gene: -
clone size: -
J gene: TRBJ1-6
V gene: TRBV15
CDR3 DNA: TGTGCCACCAGCAGAGATAAGAATAATTCACCCCTCCACTTT
CDR3 protein: CATSRDKNNSPLHF

D gene: TRBD2
clone size: -
J gene: TRBJ2-1
V gene: TRBV2
CDR3 DNA: TGTGCCAGCATTCCGGGACTAGCGGGAGTGGGTGAGCAGTTCTTC
CDR3 protein: CASIPGLAGVGEQFF

D gene: -
clone size: -
J gene: TRBJ1-6
V gene: TRBV18
CDR3 DNA: TGTGCCGGCTCACCTCAATATAATTCACCCCTCCACTTT
CDR3 protein: CAGSPQYNSPLHF

D gene: TRBD1
clone size: -
J gene: TRBJ2-7
V gene: TRBV14
CDR3 DNA: TGTGCCAGCAGCTCCCAGGGGGCAGGGTCGGGTGAGCAGTACTTC
CDR3 protein: CASSSQGAGSGEQYF

D gene: TRBD1
clone size: -
J gene: TRBJ2-7
V gene: TRBV19
CDR3 DNA: TGTGCCAGTACCACCGGGACAGGGCATTACGAGCAGTACTTC
CDR3 protein: CASTTGTGHYEQYF

D gene: -
clone size: -
J gene: TRBJ2-7
V gene: TRBV27
CDR3 DNA: TGTGCCAGCAGTCCCCACGTGGGGCGGGACGAGCAGTACTTC
CDR3 protein: CASSPHVGRDEQYF

D gene: TRBD2
clone size: -
J gene: TRBJ2-7
V gene: TRBV9
CDR3 DNA: TGTGCCAGCAGCGTAGATCACACCCCGGGGGGCGAGCAGTACTTC
CDR3 protein: CASSVDHTPGGEQYF

D gene: -
clone size: -
J gene: TRBJ2-5
V gene: TRBV10-3
CDR3 DNA: TGTGCCATCAGTGAGGGAGTGGGGGTGGAGACCCAGTACTTC
CDR3 protein: CAISEGVGVETQYF

D gene: TRBD1
clone size: -
J gene: TRBJ2-7
V gene: TRBV30
CDR3 DNA: TGTGCCTGGACCCTAAAGGGGGCGCGAGGCCACGAGCAGTACTTC
CDR3 protein: CAWTLKGARGHEQYF

D gene: -
clone size: once
J gene: TRBJ1-5
V gene: TRBV6-5
CDR3 DNA: TGTGCCAGCAGTTACGGAGGAGGGCCTAGGAATCAGCCCCAGCATTTT
CDR3 protein: CASSYGGGPRNQPQHF

D gene: TRBD2
clone size: -
J gene: TRBJ2-1
V gene: TRBV6-4
CDR3 DNA: TGTGCCAGCCTTCCTAGCGGGAGCTCCTACAATGAGCAGTTCTTC
CDR3 protein: CASLPSGSSYNEQFF

D gene: -
clone size: -
J gene: TRBJ1-4
V gene: TRBV7-2
CDR3 DNA: TGTGCCAGCAGCTTAAGGGTCATAGCGGGGACTAATGAAAAACTGTTTTTT
CDR3 protein: CASSLRVIAGTNEKLFF

D gene: -
clone size: few
J gene: TRBJ2-1
V gene: TRBV6-1
CDR3 DNA: TGTGCCAGCAGTGAATCTCACCCGACTCGGGGATCCTACAATGAGCAGTTCTTC
CDR3 protein: CASSESHPTRGSYNEQFF

D gene: -
clone size: -
J gene: TRBJ2-1
V gene: TRBV29-1
CDR3 DNA: TGCAGCGTTGTTGGTCTCCCGCCGGGCCAAAACAATGAGCAGTTCTTC
CDR3 protein: CSVVGLPPGQNNEQFF